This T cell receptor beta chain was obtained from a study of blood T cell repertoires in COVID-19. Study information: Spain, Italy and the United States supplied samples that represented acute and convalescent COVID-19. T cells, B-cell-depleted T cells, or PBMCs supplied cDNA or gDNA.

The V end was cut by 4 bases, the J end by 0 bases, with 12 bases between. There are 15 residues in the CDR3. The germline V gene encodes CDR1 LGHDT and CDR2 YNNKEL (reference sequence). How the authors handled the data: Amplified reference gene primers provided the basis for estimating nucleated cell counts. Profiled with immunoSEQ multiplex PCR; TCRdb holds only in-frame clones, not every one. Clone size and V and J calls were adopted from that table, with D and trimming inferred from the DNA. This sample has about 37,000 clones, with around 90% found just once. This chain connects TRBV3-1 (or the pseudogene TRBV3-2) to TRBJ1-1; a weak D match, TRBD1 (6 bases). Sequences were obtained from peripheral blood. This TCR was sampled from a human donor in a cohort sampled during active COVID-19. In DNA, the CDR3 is TGTGCCAGCAGCCCCATGGGGGCTATGAACACTGAAGCTTTCTTT. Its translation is CASSPMGAMNTEAFF.